The subject of this entry is one T cell receptor (beta chain). The antigen is unknown. V lost 1 base to trimming and J lost 10 bases; unmatched junction nucleotides: 8. The CDR3 runs 16 residues. Germline CDR1 reads SGHVS; CDR2 reads FNYEAQ. PCR involved 60 Vbeta and 13 Jbeta primers. This table comes from immunoSEQ multiplex PCR, and its TCRdb copy is limited to in-frame clones, with some not included. Altogether around 91,000 clones are present, around 78% being singletons, with the ten largest covering around 4.3%. These data belong to a study of cytomegalovirus exposure and HLA in healthy donors. Study observations and caveats: HLA restriction was apparent for most CMV-associated TCR beta chains in a later analysis. Listed as cytomegalovirus-associated were around 160 TCR beta chains. Later analysis placed DRB1 highest and HLA-C lowest in TCR association rates, which differed by HLA locus. As a later analysis showed, several of the most significant clusters appeared to be linked to common viral pathogens.

This clonotype originated in a woman aged 40 to 49 in good health and CMV-seropositive. V and J are TRBV7-6 and TRBJ2-1; 12 bases align to TRBD2. Sequencing was done on a sample of PBMCs. The CDR3 DNA reads as TGTGCCAGCAGCTTAGACCTAGCGGGAGGGCAGGGGGAGCAGTTCTTC. It yields the protein CASSLDLAGGQGEQFF.